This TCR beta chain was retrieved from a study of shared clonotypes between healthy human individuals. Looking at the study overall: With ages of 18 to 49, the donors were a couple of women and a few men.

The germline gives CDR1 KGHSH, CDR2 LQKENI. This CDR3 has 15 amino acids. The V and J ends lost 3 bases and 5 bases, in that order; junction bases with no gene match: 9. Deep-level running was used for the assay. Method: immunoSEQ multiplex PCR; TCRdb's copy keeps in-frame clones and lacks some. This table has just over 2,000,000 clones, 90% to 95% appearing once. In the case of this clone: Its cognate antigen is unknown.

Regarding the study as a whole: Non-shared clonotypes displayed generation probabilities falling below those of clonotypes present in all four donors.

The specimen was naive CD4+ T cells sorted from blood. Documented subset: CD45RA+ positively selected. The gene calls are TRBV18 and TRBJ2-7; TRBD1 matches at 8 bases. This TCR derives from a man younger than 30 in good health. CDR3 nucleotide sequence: TGTGCCAGCTCACCCGACAGGGGTTTTGCGGACGAGCAGTACTTC. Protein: CASSPDRGFADEQYF.